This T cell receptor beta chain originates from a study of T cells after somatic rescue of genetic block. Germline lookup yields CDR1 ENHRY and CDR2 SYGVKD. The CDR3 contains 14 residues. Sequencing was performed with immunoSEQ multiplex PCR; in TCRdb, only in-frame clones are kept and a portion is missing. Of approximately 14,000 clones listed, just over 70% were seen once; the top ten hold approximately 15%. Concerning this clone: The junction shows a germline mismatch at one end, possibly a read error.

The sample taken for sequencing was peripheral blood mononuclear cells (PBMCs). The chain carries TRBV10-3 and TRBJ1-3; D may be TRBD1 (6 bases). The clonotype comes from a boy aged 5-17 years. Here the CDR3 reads CASSYGGEGNTIYF. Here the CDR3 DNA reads TGTGCCAGCAGTTACGGGGGCGAAGGAAACACCATATATTTT.